This TCR beta chain was retrieved from a study of PD-1 blockade in classical Hodgkin lymphoma. General study points: Patients with a complete response exhibited baseline diversity comparable to newly diagnosed patients.

No patient escaped relapse after autologous stem cell transplantation, and brentuximab vedotin exposure varied. Clones were sequenced by immunoSEQ multiplex PCR, and TCRdb holds only the in-frame ones, with some missing. The sample shows a few thousand clones, around 60% of them seen only once. About this clone itself: The antigen remains unidentified.

CDR1 is SGHDT, CDR2 YYEEEE, per germline. The CDR3 runs to 14 residues. Losses at the gene ends were 0 bases for V and 2 bases for J; bases not matched to a gene: 1. The chain is built from TRBV5-6 and TRBJ1-2; the match to TRBD1 covers 7 bases. This specimen was peripheral blood mononuclear cells (PBMCs), taken before the second cycle of nivolumab. The clonotype originates from a human donor with classical Hodgkin lymphoma. Here the CDR3 reads CASSLDRGNYGYTF. For the CDR3, the DNA is TGTGCCAGCAGCTTGGACAGGGGAAACTATGGCTACACCTTC.